Shown below are 20 T cell receptor beta chains from a single sample sequenced in a study of OX40 agonist ivuxolimab in advanced cancers. TCRdb's table, derived via immunoSEQ multiplex PCR, lists solely in-frame clones and lacks some. The profile shows over 100,000 clones, 85% to 90% of them singletons. The specimen was CD4+ or CD8+ T cells sorted from blood, collected in a trial of the OX40 agonist ivuxolimab. The origin of the receptors is an adult with an advanced solid tumor such as melanoma, head and neck, liver or kidney cancer.

V usage is TRBV6-1 and J usage is TRBJ1-1, with unresolved D. This CDR3 spans 13 amino acids. V shed 5 bases and J shed 3 bases, with 10 bases lying between them. CDR1 is MNHNS, CDR2 SASEGT, per germline. CDR3 bases: TGTGCCAGCAGTTTGAGGCCGGACACTGAAGCTTTCTTT. Residues: CASSLRPDTEAFF.

V and J are TRBV4-1 and TRBJ1-4; D might be TRBD1 (5 bases). V dropped 0 bases and J dropped 0 bases, with 11 bases sitting between them. The CDR3 runs to 17 residues. The germline V gene has CDR1 MGHRA and CDR2 YSYEKL. The CDR3 DNA is TGCGCCAGCAGCCAAGATCGGGGGATAGCAACTAATGAAAAACTGTTTTTT. Its translation is CASSQDRGIATNEKLFF.

The chain joins TRBV7-9 to TRBJ2-5; no definite D call. The CDR3 covers 15 residues. The germline gives CDR1 SEHNR, CDR2 FQNEAQ (reference sequence). V was shortened by 2 bases and J by 1 base, with 11 bases between the two germline ends. DNA for the CDR3: TGTGCCAGCAGCTTACTATCCGGGCCCCAAGAGACCCAGTACTTC. Encoded protein: CASSLLSGPQETQYF.

The count of this clone is one. This sequence joins TRBV28 and TRBJ2-1, with 13 bases fitting TRBD2. V trimming: 1 base; J trimming: 5 bases; junction bases outside the gene matches: 2. Germline V lookup: CDR1 MDHEN, CDR2 SYDVKM. CDR3 length equals 16 residues. CDR3: CASSLSGLAGDNEQFF. The CDR3 DNA reads TGTGCCAGCAGTTTATCAGGACTAGCGGGGGACAATGAGCAGTTCTTC.

The chain carries TRBV7-9 and TRBJ1-5; maybe TRBD1 (5 bases). Germline V lookup: CDR1 SEHNR, CDR2 FQNEAQ (reference sequence). V shed 5 bases and J shed 5 bases, with 19 bases lying between them. The CDR3 sequence is 16 residues long. The CDR3 reads CASSLGAGSGYQPQHF. In nucleotides, the CDR3 is TGTGCCAGCAGCCTCGGGGCGGGGTCTGGGTATCAGCCCCAGCATTTT.

The rearrangement links TRBV4-1 to TRBJ2-5; D not resolved. CDR1 is MGHRA and CDR2 is YSYEKL in the germline V gene. CDR3 length equals 16 residues. Trimming pared 0 bases from V and 1 base from J, leaving 12 bases between. CDR3: CASSQEVVAIQETQYF. DNA of the CDR3: TGCGCCAGCAGCCAAGAGGTCGTGGCGATCCAAGAGACCCAGTACTTC.

This clone has only a few counts. This chain links TRBV15 with TRBJ1-6; D unclear. Germline values: CDR1 LNHNV, CDR2 YYDKDF (reference sequence). Trimming shortened V by 2 bases and J by 10 bases, and 9 bases separated the two germline ends. The CDR3 runs 13 residues. The CDR3 DNA is TGTGCCACCAGCAGATCAACAATGTCACCCCTCCACTTT. Amino acids: CATSRSTMSPLHF.

The rearrangement uses TRBV6-5 and TRBJ2-7, with a tentative D call TRBD1 (6 bases). CDR1 and CDR2 from the germline V gene are MNHEY and SVGAGI. The CDR3 runs 14 residues. V lost 6 bases to trimming and J lost 1 base, with 13 bases between them. DNA of the CDR3: TGTGCCAGCAGATCCCGGGACACTTCCTACGAGCAGTACTTC. This codes for CASRSRDTSYEQYF.

This clone was seen only once. The V call is TRBV28, the J call TRBJ2-6; possible D gene TRBD2, 5 bases. The germline V and J ends were trimmed by 2 bases and 6 bases, with 8 bases remaining between them. The CDR3 is 14 amino acids. Germline V CDR1 and CDR2: MDHEN, SYDVKM. The CDR3 protein is CASSLQLAANVLTF. The CDR3 nucleotides are TGTGCCAGCAGTTTACAGCTAGCGGCCAACGTCCTGACTTTC.

The genes are TRBV2 and TRBJ1-5; 9 bases are shared with TRBD1. V was pared by 5 bases and J by 0 bases, with 5 bases of the junction left unmatched. This CDR3 contains 16 residues. In germline, CDR1 is SNHLY, CDR2 FYNNEI. Here the CDR3 DNA reads TGTGCCAGCAGTTCGGACAGGGGCGGTAGCAATCAGCCCCAGCATTTT. Translating it yields CASSSDRGGSNQPQHF.

This clone was seen a single time. The rearrangement links TRBV28 to TRBJ1-2; no reliable D call. Trimming stripped 2 bases from V and 8 bases from J, with 9 bases between. The germline CDR1 and CDR2 sequences are MDHEN and SYDVKM. The CDR3 contains 12 residues. The CDR3 loop reads CASSLRAGGYTF. DNA for the CDR3: TGTGCCAGCAGTTTAAGAGCGGGGGGCTACACCTTC.

This chain connects TRBV19 to TRBJ1-4; 8 bases are a match to TRBD1. V lost 0 bases, J lost 6 bases, and 0 bases stayed unmatched. This CDR3 is built from 14 residues. Looked up from germline, CDR1 is LNHDA and CDR2 is SQIVND (reference sequence). The DNA of the CDR3 is TGTGCCAGTAGTATAGAGACAGGGGATGAAAAACTGTTTTTT. Protein sequence: CASSIETGDEKLFF.

The chain recombines TRBV5-5 with TRBJ2-5, with D possibly TRBD1 on 6 matching bases. V was pared by 6 bases and J by 3 bases, with 15 bases between. The CDR3 is 14 amino acids. The germline gives CDR1 SGHKS, CDR2 YYEKEE (reference sequence). The CDR3 reads CASTEPPGEETQYF. CDR3 bases: TGTGCCAGCACCGAACCTCCAGGGGAAGAGACCCAGTACTTC.

The rearrangement links TRBV4-3 to TRBJ1-1; 8 nucleotides agree with TRBD1. Germline CDR1 and CDR2: LGHNA and YSLEER. This CDR3 spans 14 amino acids. J gave up 2 bases and V 6 bases, and 5 bases lay outside the gene matches. The CDR3 here is CASRKGQANTEAFF. The DNA of the CDR3 is TGCGCCAGCAGAAAGGGACAGGCCAACACTGAAGCTTTCTTT.

The V gene is TRBV6-1, the J gene TRBJ1-3; maybe TRBD1 (6 bases). V was pared by 6 bases and J by 0 bases, with 12 bases between. The germline V gene encodes CDR1 MNHNS and CDR2 SASEGT. The CDR3 length is 15 residues. CDR3 loop: CASRPTGFSGNTIYF. CDR3 bases: TGTGCCAGCAGGCCAACAGGGTTCTCTGGAAACACCATATATTTT.

The chain links TRBV5-4 to TRBJ2-2; TRBD1 matches at 9 bases. The CDR3 has 16 residues. The ends lost 4 bases at V and 2 bases at J; junction bases unmatched: 6. Germline CDR1 is SGHNT and CDR2 is YYREEE (reference sequence). Here the CDR3 reads CASSQGQGKNTGELFF. The CDR3 DNA reads TGTGCCAGCAGCCAAGGACAGGGGAAAAACACCGGGGAGCTGTTTTTT.

This chain links TRBV7-2 with TRBJ2-3, with 10 positions matching TRBD2. Germline CDR1 and CDR2: SGHTA and FQGNSA. V lost 5 bases and J lost 4; bases outside the gene matches: 3. The CDR3 length is 14 residues. The CDR3 is CASSPGLAADTQYF. Here the CDR3 DNA reads TGTGCCAGCAGCCCCGGACTAGCGGCAGATACGCAGTATTTT.

The rearrangement joins TRBV7-9 to TRBJ2-7, with 7 bases lining up with TRBD2. Per the germline V gene, CDR1 is SEHNR and CDR2 is FQNEAQ (reference sequence). V lost 2 bases, J lost 8 bases, and 6 bases stayed unmatched. CDR3 length: 13 residues. This CDR3 reads CASSLLGGIQQYF. DNA of the CDR3: TGTGCCAGCAGCTTATTGGGGGGGATCCAGCAGTACTTC.

V gene TRBV4-2 combines with J gene TRBJ1-3, with D maybe TRBD1 (6 bases). The CDR3 loop spans 15 amino acids. The V and J ends lost 2 bases and 4 bases respectively, with 12 bases between them. Germline assignment: CDR1 LGHNA and CDR2 YNFKEQ. Here the CDR3 DNA reads TGTGCCAGCAGCCAAACGGACAGATCCGGAAACACCATATATTTT. Its translation is CASSQTDRSGNTIYF.

The table lists this clone with a count of one. The chain employs TRBV7-2 and TRBJ2-7; TRBD2 matches at 9 bases. V gave up 1 base and J gave up 3 bases; unmatched junction bases: 13. The germline CDR1 and CDR2 sequences are SGHTA and FQGNSA. The CDR3 has 18 amino acids. In DNA form, the CDR3 reads TGTGCCAGCAGCTTAGTGGTTCTAGGCGGGGGGGGACTCTACGAGCAGTACTTC. Amino acid sequence: CASSLVVLGGGGLYEQYF.